This entry features one TCR beta chain sequence. Antigen: not known. TCR libraries were prepared from 3,500 to 4,500 ng total RNA each. UMIs that included a 6-nucleotide sample barcode were added by template switching, which took place during cDNA synthesis. No DNA is given; TCRdb re-called the 5' RACE reads and lists each CDR3 protein once. In total, the table holds some 170,000 distinct CDR3 sequences. This sample was taken from a study of monozygotic twins with inflammatory bowel disease. General observations from the study: With others, IBD patients shared fewer clonotypes than healthy twins did, especially with disease activity. Part of the variability in patient repertoires may have come from differing immunosuppressive treatments.

The CDR3 is 11 residues long. Germline CDR1 and CDR2: DFQATT and SNEGSKA (reference sequence). Sequenced sample: blood. The chain combines TRBV20-1 with TRBJ2-5. The receptor was isolated from a human donor with ulcerative colitis or Crohn's disease, or a healthy co-twin of an affected twin (not recorded which). CDR3 amino acids: CSARDLETQYF.